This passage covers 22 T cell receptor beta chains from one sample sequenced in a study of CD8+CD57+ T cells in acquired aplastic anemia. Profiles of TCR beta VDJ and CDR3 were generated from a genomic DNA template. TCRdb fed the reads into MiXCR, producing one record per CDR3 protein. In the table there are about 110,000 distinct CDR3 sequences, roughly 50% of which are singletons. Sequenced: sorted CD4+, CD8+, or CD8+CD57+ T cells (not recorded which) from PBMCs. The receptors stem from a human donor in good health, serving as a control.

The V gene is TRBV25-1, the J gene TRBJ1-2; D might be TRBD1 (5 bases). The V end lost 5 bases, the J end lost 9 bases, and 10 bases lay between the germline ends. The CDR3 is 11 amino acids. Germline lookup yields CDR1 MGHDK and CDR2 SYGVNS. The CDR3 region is CASSYQGSYTF. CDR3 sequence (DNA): TGTGCCAGCAGTTACCAGGGTAGCTACACCTTC.

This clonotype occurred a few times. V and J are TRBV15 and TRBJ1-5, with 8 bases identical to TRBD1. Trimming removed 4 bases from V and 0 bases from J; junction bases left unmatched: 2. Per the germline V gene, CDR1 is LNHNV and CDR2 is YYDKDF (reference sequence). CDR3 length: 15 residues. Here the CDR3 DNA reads TGTGCCACCAGCACGACAGGGGATAGCAATCAGCCCCAGCATTTT. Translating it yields CATSTTGDSNQPQHF.

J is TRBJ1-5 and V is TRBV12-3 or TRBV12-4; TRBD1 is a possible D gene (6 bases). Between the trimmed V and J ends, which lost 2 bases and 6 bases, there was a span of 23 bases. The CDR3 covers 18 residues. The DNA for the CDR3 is TGTGCCAGCAGTTTACCGACAGGACCATTACCCCCAACTCAGCCCCAGCATTTT. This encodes CASSLPTGPLPPTQPQHF.

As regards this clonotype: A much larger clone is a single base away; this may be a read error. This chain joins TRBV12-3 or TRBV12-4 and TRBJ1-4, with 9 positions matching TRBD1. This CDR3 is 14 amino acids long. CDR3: CASSVDRGNEKLSF. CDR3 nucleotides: TGTGCCAGCAGTGTGGACAGGGGAAATGAAAAACTGTCTTTT.

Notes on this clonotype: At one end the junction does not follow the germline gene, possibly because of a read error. Written as DNA, the CDR3 is TGCAGTGCTCTTAGGACAGCCCGCCCCAATGAAAGACTGTTTTTT. Translated: CSALRTARPNERLFF. The chain employs TRBV20-1 and TRBJ1-4, with a weak D call TRBD1 (6 bases). CDR1 DFQATT and CDR2 SNEGSKA come from the germline V gene (reference sequence). The CDR3 runs to 15 residues.

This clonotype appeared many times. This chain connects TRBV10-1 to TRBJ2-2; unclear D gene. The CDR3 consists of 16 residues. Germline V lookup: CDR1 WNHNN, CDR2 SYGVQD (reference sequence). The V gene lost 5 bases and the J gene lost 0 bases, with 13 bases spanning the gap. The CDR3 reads CASSPISLSNTGELFF. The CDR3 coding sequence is TGCGCCAGCAGTCCCATCAGCTTGTCGAACACCGGGGAGCTGTTTTTT.

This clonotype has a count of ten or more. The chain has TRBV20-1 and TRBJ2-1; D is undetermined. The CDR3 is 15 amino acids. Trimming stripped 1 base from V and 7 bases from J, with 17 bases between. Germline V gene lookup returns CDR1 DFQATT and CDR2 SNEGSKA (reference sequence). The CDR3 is CSARASSVLVNEQFF. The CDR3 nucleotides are TGCAGTGCTAGAGCGTCCAGTGTTTTAGTGAATGAGCAGTTCTTC.

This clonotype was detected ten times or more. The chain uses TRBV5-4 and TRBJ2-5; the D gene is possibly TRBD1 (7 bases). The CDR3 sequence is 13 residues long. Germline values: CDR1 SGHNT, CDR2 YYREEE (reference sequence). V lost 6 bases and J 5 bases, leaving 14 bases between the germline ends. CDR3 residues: CASKDRAGETQYF. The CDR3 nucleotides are TGTGCCAGCAAAGACAGGGCGGGGGAGACCCAGTACTTC.

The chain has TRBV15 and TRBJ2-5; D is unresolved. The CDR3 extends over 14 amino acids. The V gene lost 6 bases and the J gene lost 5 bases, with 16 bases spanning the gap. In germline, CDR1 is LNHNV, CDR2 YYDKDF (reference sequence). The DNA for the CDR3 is TGTGCCACCAGGAGATTACAGTTTACGGAGACCCAGTACTTC. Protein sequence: CATRRLQFTETQYF.

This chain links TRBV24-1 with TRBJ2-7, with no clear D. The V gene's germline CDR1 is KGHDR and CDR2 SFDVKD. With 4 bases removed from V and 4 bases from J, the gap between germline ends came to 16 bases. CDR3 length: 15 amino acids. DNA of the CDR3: TGTGCCACCAGTGAATCGGAACTATACCCTTACGAGCAGTACTTC. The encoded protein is CATSESELYPYEQYF.

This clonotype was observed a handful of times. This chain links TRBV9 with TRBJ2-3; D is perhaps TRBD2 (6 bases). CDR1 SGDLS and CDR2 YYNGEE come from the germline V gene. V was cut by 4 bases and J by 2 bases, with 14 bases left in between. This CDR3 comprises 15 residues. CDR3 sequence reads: CASSSQTRDTDTQYF. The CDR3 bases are TGTGCCAGCAGCTCGCAGACTAGAGACACAGATACGCAGTATTTT.

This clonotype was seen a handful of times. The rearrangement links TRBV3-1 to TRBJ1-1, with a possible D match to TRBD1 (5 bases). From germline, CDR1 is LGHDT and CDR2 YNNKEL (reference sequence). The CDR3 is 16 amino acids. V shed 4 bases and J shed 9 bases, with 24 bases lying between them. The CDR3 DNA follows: TGTGCCAGCAGCCCCTTCGCGGTAGGGGAGGCTTTGAAAGCTTTCTTT. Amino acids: CASSPFAVGEALKAFF.

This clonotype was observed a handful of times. The CDR3 bases are TGTGCCAGTAGTATGACGGGGCAGGCCCCCTACGAGCAGTTCTTC. As protein: CASSMTGQAPYEQFF. V gene TRBV19 combines with J gene TRBJ2-7; tentatively, D is TRBD1 or TRBD2 (5 bases each). With the DNA end fitting TRBJ2-1 better, the J assignment may be wrong. The germline V gene encodes CDR1 LNHDA and CDR2 SQIVND (reference sequence). This CDR3 has 15 residues.

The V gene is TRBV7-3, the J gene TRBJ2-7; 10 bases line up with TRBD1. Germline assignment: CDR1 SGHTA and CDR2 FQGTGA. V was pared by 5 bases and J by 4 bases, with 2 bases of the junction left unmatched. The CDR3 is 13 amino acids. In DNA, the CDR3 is TGTGCCAGCAGCACGGGACAGGGGTACGAGCAGTACTTC. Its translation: CASSTGQGYEQYF.

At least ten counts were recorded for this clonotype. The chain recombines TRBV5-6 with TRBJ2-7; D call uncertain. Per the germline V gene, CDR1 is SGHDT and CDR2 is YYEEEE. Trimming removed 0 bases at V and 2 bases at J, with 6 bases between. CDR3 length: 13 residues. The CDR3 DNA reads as TGTGCCAGCAGCTTGGCGGGTACCTACGAGCAGTACTTC. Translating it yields CASSLAGTYEQYF.

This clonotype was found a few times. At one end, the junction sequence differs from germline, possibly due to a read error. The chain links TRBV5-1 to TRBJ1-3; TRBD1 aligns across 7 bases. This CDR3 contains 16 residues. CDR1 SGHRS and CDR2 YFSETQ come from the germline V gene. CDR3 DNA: TGCGCCAGCAGCTTGGCCGAAGGGGGCTCTGGAAACACCACATATTTT. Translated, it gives CASSLAEGGSGNTTYF.

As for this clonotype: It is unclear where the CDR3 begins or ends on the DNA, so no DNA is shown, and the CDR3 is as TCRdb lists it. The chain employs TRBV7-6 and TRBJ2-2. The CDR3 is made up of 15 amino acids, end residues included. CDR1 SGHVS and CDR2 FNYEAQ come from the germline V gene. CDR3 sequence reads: CASSLDGLRAGELFF.

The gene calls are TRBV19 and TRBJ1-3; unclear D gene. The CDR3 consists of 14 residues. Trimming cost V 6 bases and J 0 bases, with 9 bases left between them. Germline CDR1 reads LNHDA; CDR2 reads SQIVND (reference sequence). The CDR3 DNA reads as TGTGCCAGTAGCATGTCTATCTCTGGAAACACCATATATTTT. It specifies CASSMSISGNTIYF.

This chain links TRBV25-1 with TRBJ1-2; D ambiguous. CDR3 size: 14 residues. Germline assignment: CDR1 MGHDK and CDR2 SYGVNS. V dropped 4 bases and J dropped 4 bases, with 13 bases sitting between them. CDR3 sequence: CASSVDLMPYGYTF. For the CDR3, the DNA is TGTGCCAGCAGTGTCGACCTAATGCCCTATGGCTACACCTTC.

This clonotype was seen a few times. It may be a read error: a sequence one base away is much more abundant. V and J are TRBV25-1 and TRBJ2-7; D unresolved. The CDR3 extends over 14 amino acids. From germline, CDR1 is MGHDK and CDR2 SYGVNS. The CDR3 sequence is CASSYSGFSYEQCF. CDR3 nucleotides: TGTGCCAGCAGTTACTCGGGTTTCTCCTACGAGCAGTGCTTC.

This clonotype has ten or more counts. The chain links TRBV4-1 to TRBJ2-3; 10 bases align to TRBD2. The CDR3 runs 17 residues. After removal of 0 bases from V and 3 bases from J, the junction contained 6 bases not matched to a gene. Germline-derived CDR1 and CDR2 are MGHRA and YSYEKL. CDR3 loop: CASSQDPPSGGTDTQYF. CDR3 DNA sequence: TGCGCCAGCAGCCAAGATCCCCCTAGCGGGGGAACAGATACGCAGTATTTT.

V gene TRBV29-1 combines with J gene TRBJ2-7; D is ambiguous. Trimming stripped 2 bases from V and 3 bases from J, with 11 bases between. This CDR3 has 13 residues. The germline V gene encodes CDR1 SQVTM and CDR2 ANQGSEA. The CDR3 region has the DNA TGCAGCGTTGAAAAAGGTGGCCTCTACGAGCAGTACTTC. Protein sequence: CSVEKGGLYEQYF.